The T cell receptor (beta chain) described here comes from a study of cytomegalovirus exposure and HLA in healthy donors. Study context: Of some 410 genotyped donors, 81% grouped in the Caucasian-associated ancestry cluster.

Primers for the PCR totalled 60 Vbeta and 13 Jbeta. Sequencing was performed with immunoSEQ multiplex PCR; in TCRdb, only in-frame clones are kept and a portion is missing. The sample includes 95,000 to 150,000 clones, over 8.5% seen only once; the top ten take around 6%. Study-level points and caveats: Reportedly, a later analysis found an Asian-associated ancestry cluster had fewer N-insertions than the roughly 700-donor mean.

This clone was recorded many times. Antigen unknown. Per the germline V gene, CDR1 is MNHEY and CDR2 is SVGAGI. V dropped 9 bases and J dropped 7; count of bases not matched to a gene: 8. The CDR3 spans 14 residues. V gene TRBV6-5 combines with J gene TRBJ2-2; 10 bases agree with TRBD2. Sequencing was carried out using PBMCs. The TCR was taken from a woman aged 40 to 50 in good health and CMV-seropositive. The CDR3 sequence: CASSGGIDDGELFF. The CDR3, as DNA: TGTGCCAGTAGCGGGGGGATCGACGACGGGGAGCTGTTTTTT.